This T cell receptor beta chain was found in a study of shared clonotypes between healthy human individuals. Each sample came from a Caucasian adult donor living in Nashville, Tennessee. Germline CDR1 is SGHRS and CDR2 is YFSETQ. The CDR3 contains 15 residues. After removal of 4 bases from V and 5 bases from J, the junction contained 8 bases not matched to a gene. In the authors' methods: In the immunoSEQ data, sequences were junction-only and lacked quality scores, so filtering differed. Clones were read by immunoSEQ multiplex PCR, and TCRdb kept only the in-frame ones, dropping some. The V and J calls and clone size were taken over from that table, and D and trimming were inferred from the DNA. The table includes roughly 1.4 million clones, roughly 98.5% detected once. Study-level results: Sequencing depth was expected to affect clonotype sharing among donors. Shared clonotypes: 4.5% to 6% naive CD4, 3.5% to 4% naive CD8, around 2.2% memory CD4, 0.4% to 0.45% memory CD8.

As to this clone: Its antigen is still unknown.

Material: naive CD4+ T cells sorted from blood. Subset given: CD45RA+ positively selected. This clonotype originated in a man under 40 in good health. The V call is TRBV5-1, the J call TRBJ2-1; 8 nucleotides agree with TRBD2. CDR3 sequence reads: CASSGPGLGNNEQFF. Here the CDR3 DNA reads TGCGCCAGCAGCGGCCCGGGACTAGGTAACAATGAGCAGTTCTTC.